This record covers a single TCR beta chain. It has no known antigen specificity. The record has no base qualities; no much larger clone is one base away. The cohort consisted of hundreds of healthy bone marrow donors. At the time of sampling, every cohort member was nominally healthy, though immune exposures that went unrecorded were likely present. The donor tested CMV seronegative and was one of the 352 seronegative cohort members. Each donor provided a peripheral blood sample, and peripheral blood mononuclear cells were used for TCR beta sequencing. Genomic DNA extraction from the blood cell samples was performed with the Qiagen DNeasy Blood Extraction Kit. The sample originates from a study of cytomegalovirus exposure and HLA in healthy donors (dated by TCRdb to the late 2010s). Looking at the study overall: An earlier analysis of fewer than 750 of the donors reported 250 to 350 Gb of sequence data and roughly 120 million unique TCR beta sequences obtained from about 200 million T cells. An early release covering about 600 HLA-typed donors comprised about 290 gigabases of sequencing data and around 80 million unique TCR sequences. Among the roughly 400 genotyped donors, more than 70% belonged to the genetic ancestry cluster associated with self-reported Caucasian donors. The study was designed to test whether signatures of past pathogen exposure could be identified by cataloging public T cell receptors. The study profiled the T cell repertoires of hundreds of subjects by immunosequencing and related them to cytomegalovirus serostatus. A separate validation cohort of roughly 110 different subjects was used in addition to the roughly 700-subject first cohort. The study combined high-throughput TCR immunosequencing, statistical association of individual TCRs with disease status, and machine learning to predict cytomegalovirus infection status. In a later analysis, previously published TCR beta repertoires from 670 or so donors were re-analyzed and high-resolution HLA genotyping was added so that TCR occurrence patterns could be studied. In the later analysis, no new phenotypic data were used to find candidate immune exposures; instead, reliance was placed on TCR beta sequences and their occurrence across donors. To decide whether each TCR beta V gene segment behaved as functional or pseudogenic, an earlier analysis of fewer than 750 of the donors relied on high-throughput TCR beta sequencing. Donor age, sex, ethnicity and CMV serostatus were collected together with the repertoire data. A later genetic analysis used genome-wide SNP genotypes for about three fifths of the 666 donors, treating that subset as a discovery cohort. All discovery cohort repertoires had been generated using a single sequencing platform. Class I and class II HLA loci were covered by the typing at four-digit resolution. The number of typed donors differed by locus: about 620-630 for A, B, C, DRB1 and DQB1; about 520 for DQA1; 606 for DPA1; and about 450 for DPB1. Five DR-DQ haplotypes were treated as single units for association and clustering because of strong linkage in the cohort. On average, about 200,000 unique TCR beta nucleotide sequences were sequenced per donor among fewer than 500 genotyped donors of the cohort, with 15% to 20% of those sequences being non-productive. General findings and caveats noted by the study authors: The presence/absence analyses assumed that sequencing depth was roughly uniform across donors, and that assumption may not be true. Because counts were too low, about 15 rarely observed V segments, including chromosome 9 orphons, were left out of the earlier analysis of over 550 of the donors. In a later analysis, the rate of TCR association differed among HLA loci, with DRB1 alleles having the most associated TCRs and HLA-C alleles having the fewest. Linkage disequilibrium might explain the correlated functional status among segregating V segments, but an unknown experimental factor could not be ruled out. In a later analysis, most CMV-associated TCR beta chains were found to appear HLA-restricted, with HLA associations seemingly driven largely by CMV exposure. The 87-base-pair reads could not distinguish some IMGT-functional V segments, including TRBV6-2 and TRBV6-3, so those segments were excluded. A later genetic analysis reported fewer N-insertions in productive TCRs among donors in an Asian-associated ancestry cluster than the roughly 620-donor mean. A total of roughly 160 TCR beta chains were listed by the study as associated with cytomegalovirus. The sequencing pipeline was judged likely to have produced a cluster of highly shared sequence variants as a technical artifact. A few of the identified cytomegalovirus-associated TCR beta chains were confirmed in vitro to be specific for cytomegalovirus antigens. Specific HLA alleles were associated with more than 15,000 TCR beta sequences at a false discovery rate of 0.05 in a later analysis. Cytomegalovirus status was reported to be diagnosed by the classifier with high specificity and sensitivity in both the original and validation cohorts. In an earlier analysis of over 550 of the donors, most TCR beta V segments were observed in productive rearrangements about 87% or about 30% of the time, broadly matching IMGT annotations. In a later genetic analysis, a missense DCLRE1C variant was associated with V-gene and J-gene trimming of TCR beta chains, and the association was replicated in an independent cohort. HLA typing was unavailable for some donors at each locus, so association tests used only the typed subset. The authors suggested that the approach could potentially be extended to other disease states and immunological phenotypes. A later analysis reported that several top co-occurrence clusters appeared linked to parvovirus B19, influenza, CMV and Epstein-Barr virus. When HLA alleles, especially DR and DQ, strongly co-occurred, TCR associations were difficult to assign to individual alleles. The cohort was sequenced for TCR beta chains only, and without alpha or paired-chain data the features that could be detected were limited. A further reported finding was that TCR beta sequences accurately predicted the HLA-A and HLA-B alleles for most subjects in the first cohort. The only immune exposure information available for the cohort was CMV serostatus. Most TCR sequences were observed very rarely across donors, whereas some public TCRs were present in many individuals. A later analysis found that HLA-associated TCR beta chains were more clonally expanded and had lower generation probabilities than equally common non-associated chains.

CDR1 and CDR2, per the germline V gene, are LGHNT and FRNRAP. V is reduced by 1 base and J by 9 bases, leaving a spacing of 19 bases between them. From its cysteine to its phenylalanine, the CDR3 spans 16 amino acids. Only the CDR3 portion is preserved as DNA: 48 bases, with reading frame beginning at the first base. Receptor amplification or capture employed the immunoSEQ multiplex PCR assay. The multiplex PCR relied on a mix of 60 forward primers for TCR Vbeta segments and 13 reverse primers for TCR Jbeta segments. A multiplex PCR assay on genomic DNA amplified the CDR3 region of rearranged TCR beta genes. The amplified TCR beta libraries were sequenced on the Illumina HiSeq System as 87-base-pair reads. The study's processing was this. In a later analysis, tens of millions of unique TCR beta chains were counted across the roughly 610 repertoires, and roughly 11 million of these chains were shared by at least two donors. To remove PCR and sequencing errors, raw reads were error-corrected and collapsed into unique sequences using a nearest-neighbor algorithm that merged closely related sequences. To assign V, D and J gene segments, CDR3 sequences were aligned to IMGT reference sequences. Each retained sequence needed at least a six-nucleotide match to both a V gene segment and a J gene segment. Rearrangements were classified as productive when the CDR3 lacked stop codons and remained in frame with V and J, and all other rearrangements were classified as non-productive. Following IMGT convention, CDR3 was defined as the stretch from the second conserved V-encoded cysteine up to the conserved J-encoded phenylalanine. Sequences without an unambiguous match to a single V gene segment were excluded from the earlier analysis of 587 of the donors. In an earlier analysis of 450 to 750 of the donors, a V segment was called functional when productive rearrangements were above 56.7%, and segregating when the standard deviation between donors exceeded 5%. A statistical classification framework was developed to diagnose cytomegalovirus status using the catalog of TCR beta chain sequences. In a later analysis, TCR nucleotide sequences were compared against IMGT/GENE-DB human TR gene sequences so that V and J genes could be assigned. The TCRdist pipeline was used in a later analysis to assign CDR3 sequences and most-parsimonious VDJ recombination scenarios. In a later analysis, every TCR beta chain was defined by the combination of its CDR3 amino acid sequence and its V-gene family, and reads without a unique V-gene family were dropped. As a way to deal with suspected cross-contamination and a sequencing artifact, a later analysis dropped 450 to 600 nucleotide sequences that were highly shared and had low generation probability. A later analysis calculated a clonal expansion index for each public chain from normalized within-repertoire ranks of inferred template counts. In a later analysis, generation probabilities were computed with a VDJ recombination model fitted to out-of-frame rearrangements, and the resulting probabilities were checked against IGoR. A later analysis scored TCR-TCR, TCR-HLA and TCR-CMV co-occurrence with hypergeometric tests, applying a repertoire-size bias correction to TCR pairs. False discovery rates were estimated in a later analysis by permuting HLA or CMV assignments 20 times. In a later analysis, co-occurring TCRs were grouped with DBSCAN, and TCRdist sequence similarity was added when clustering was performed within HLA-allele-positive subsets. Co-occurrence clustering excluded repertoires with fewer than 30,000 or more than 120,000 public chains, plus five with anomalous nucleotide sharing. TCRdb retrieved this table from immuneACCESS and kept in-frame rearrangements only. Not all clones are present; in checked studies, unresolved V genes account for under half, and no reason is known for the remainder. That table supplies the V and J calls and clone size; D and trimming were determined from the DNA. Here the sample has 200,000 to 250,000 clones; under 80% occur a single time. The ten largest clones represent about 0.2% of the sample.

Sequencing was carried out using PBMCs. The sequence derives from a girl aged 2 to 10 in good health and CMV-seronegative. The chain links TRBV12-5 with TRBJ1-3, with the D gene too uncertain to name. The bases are TGTGCTAGTGGTTTGGACCCCGGGGTAGGGAGCGGCACCATATATTTT. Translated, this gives CASGLDPGVGSGTIYF. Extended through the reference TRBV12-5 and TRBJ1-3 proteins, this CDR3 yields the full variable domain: DARVTQTPRHKVTEMGQEVTMRCQPILGHNTVFWYRQTMMQGLELLAYFRNRAPLDDSGMPKDRFSAEMPDATLATLKIQPSEPRDSAVYFCASGLDPGVGSGTIYFGEGSWLTVV.